A selection of T cell receptor beta chains follows, all from one sample in a study of early T cells in non-severe SARS-CoV-2 infection. TCRdb fed the 5' RACE reads into MiXCR, producing one record per CDR3 protein. The sample holds some 57,000 distinct CDR3 sequences, around 6% seen once. What was sequenced was whole blood. These receptors were obtained from an adult who was a healthcare worker with PCR-confirmed SARS-CoV-2 infection or an uninfected control (not recorded which). Both conserved end residues are part of each CDR3. The order of the fields is D gene, J gene, clone size, V gene, CDR3 protein, CDR3 DNA. The D gene is left open where the match is weak. Rows may omit the clone size; those that give it use once, few, many or a size class.

>.|TRBJ2-1|.|TRBV6-5
CASSPVTSLNEQFF
TGTGCCAGCAGCCCGGTTACTAGCCTCAATGAGCAGTTCTTC
>.|TRBJ1-1|.|TRBV5-1
CASTPSLRAEGEAFF
TGCGCCAGCACTCCGTCACTAAGGGCCGAAGGGGAAGCTTTCTTT
>.|TRBJ1-2|few|TRBV12-3/TRBV12-4
CASTRTVNYGYTF
TGTGCCAGCACCCGGACAGTTAACTATGGCTACACCTTC
>TRBD2|TRBJ2-7|many|TRBV20-1
CSARDWLAGGPNEQYF
TGCAGTGCTAGAGATTGGCTAGCGGGAGGGCCTAACGAGCAGTACTTC
>.|TRBJ1-1|many|TRBV5-6
CASSLATAEAFF
TGTGCCAGCAGCTTGGCTACGGCCGAAGCTTTCTTT
>.|TRBJ1-5|many|TRBV3-2
CASSQGVGRQPQHF
TGTGCCAGCAGCCAGGGAGTGGGGCGGCAGCCCCAGCATTTT
>.|TRBJ1-5|many|TRBV6-6
CASTRTGYQPQHF
TGTGCCAGCACCCGAACAGGGTATCAGCCCCAGCATTTT
>.|TRBJ1-5|many|TRBV18
CASSPLQGSNQPQHF
TGTGCCAGCTCACCATTACAGGGCAGCAATCAGCCCCAGCATTTT
>TRBD2|TRBJ2-3|many|TRBV2
CASSAGEFTDTQYF
TGTGCCAGCTCAGCGGGGGAGTTCACAGATACGCAGTATTTT
>.|TRBJ2-7|many|TRBV6-5
CASSEQGLNYEQYF
TGTGCCAGCAGTGAACAGGGATTAAATTACGAGCAGTACTTC
>TRBD2|TRBJ2-5|many|TRBV20-1
CSARGGSLYQETQYF
TGCAGTGCTAGAGGCGGGAGTCTGTACCAAGAGACCCAGTACTTC
>TRBD1|TRBJ1-2|.|TRBV10-3
CAISARTGDEANYGYTF
TGTGCCATCAGTGCTCGAACAGGGGACGAGGCTAACTATGGCTACACCTTC
>.|TRBJ2-7|many|TRBV6-6
CASRVVRSVYEQYF
TGTGCCAGCAGGGTGGTTAGGAGCGTTTACGAGCAGTACTTC
>.|TRBJ2-3|many|TRBV6-6
CTSSPKDTQYF
TGTACCAGCAGCCCCAAAGATACGCAGTATTTT
>.|TRBJ2-3|many|TRBV5-1
CASSLVAFTDTQYF
TGCGCCAGCAGCTTGGTGGCGTTTACAGATACGCAGTATTTT
>.|TRBJ1-6|many|TRBV12-3/TRBV12-4
CASSPQTGWNSPLHF
TGTGCCAGCAGTCCCCAGACGGGCTGGAATTCACCCCTCCACTTT
>.|TRBJ1-1|few|TRBV7-9
CASSFDRSIGEAFF
TGTGCCAGCAGCTTCGACAGGTCGATCGGAGAAGCTTTCTTT
>.|TRBJ1-2|many|TRBV12-3/TRBV12-4
CASSRGGIPVYGYTF
TGTGCCAGCAGTAGGGGTGGCATCCCAGTCTATGGCTACACCTTC
>.|TRBJ2-5|few|TRBV2
CASSPTRYQETQYF
TGTGCCAGCAGTCCGACAAGGTACCAAGAGACCCAGTACTTC
>.|TRBJ2-3|many|TRBV28
CASSFSDRLTDTQYF
TGTGCCAGCAGTTTTAGCGACAGGCTCACAGATACGCAGTATTTT
>.|TRBJ1-4|.|TRBV25-1
CASSGAGASNEKLFF
TGTGCCAGCAGTGGCGCCGGGGCTTCTAATGAAAAACTGTTTTTT
>.|TRBJ2-6|many|TRBV3-1
CASSQITISGANVLTF
TGTGCCAGCAGCCAAATTACGATTTCTGGGGCCAACGTCCTGACTTTC
>TRBD2|TRBJ2-1|.|TRBV6-2/TRBV6-3
CASSYQRGGSYTSNEQFF
TGTGCCAGCAGTTATCAGCGGGGGGGCAGTTATACCTCCAATGAGCAGTTCTTC
>.|TRBJ1-1|many|TRBV7-8
CASSTRRTEAFF
TGTGCCAGCAGCACAAGACGGACAGAAGCTTTCTTT
>TRBD1|TRBJ2-2|.|TRBV7-3
CASSSGTGRLRDTGELFF
TGTGCCAGCAGTTCCGGGACAGGGCGTCTACGAGACACCGGGGAGCTGTTTTTT
>.|TRBJ1-5|many|TRBV6-2/TRBV6-3
CASSYPSDSALGSNQPQHF
TGTGCCAGCAGTTACCCCTCCGACAGCGCATTAGGGAGCAATCAGCCCCAGCATTTT
>.|TRBJ1-5|many|TRBV5-5
CASSWGPHQPQHF
TGTGCCAGCAGCTGGGGGCCTCATCAGCCCCAGCATTTT
>.|TRBJ1-6|few|TRBV5-4
CASSPNHPGISYNSPLHF
TGTGCCAGCAGCCCCAACCATCCAGGGATCTCCTATAATTCACCCCTCCACTTT
>TRBD1|TRBJ2-6|many|TRBV5-4
CASSHQGQGAGGANVLTF
TGTGCCAGCAGCCACCAAGGACAGGGGGCGGGAGGGGCCAACGTCCTGACTTTC
>.|TRBJ2-3|few|TRBV15
CATSRDRGLRSGTQYF
TGTGCCACCAGCAGAGATCGAGGACTCCGTTCCGGTACGCAGTATTTT
>TRBD1|TRBJ1-4|few|TRBV11-2
CASSLVGGQINEKLFF
TGTGCCAGCAGCTTAGTTGGGGGACAGATTAATGAAAAACTGTTTTTT
>.|TRBJ1-4|many|TRBV19
CAVARATNEKLFF
TGTGCCGTGGCTCGGGCAACTAATGAAAAACTGTTTTTT
>TRBD2|TRBJ2-2|many|TRBV7-2
CASSAASGGKGELFF
TGTGCCAGCAGCGCAGCTAGCGGAGGGAAGGGGGAGCTGTTTTTT
>.|TRBJ1-1|.|TRBV7-2
CASSLGVKTEAFF
TGTGCCAGCAGCTTAGGAGTCAAGACTGAAGCTTTCTTT
>.|TRBJ1-5|many|TRBV9
CASSPTDDINQPQHF
TGTGCCAGCAGCCCCACCGACGACATCAATCAGCCCCAGCATTTT
>.|TRBJ2-1|many|TRBV20-1
CSARDFGGSSYNEQFF
TGCAGTGCTAGAGATTTTGGCGGTAGCTCCTACAATGAGCAGTTCTTC
>TRBD2|TRBJ2-5|few|TRBV11-2
CASSLSPGTSGRRMETQYF
TGTGCCAGCAGCTTATCACCCGGGACTAGCGGGAGGAGGATGGAGACCCAGTACTTC
>.|TRBJ2-4|few|TRBV27
CASSNRDLNIQYF
TGTGCCAGCAGCAACAGAGATTTAAACATTCAGTACTTC
>.|TRBJ2-7|many|TRBV27
CASSPLTGILIYEQYF
TGTGCCAGCAGTCCGCTTACAGGGATTCTCATCTACGAGCAGTACTTC
>.|TRBJ1-5|many|TRBV4-1
CASSHSGDQPQHF
TGCGCCAGCAGTCATTCAGGGGATCAGCCCCAGCATTTT
>.|TRBJ1-3|.|TRBV4-1
CASSQVATFSGNTIYF
TGCGCCAGCAGCCAAGTGGCCACCTTCTCTGGAAACACCATATATTTT
>.|TRBJ1-6|.|TRBV15
CATSRGPATNSPLHF
TGTGCCACCAGCAGAGGTCCAGCAACTAATTCACCCCTCCACTTT
>TRBD1|TRBJ2-4|many|TRBV9
CASSSPLKRAGGARNIQYF
TGTGCCAGCAGCTCACCCCTGAAGAGGGCAGGGGGCGCGAGGAACATTCAGTACTTC
>.|TRBJ2-3|many|TRBV2
CASKGDTDTQYF
TGTGCCAGCAAAGGGGATACAGATACGCAGTATTTT
>.|TRBJ1-1|.|TRBV20-1
CSASGTENTEAFF
TGCAGTGCTAGTGGGACGGAGAACACTGAAGCTTTCTTT
>TRBD1|TRBJ2-7|many|TRBV12-3/TRBV12-4
CASSPHRTGGSYEQYF
TGTGCCAGCAGTCCTCACAGGACAGGGGGCTCCTACGAGCAGTACTTC
>.|TRBJ2-1|many|TRBV6-4
CASSDGSSYNEQFF
TGTGCCAGCAGTGACGGCAGCTCCTACAATGAGCAGTTCTTC
>TRBD1|TRBJ2-7|many|TRBV7-9
CASSPWGTGADEQYF
TGTGCCAGCAGCCCGTGGGGGACAGGGGCGGACGAGCAGTACTTC
>.|TRBJ1-4|many|TRBV12-3/TRBV12-4
CASSLAGTEKLFF
TGTGCCAGCAGTTTAGCCGGGACCGAAAAACTGTTTTTT